What follows are 28 T cell receptor beta chains derived from one specimen sequenced in a study of cytomegalovirus exposure and HLA in healthy donors. With 60 Vbeta and 13 Jbeta primers, the PCR was carried out. The table came from immunoSEQ multiplex PCR; TCRdb's copy has only in-frame clones and leaves some out. The table lists approximately 100,000 clones, less than 70% of them singletons, with around 5.4% in the top ten. The specimen was PBMCs. The receptors here all came from an older woman in good health and CMV-seropositive.

The chain recombines TRBV30 with TRBJ2-5; TRBD1 aligns across 7 bases. Matching the DNA end better, TRBJ2-7 makes the J call doubtful. The CDR3 sequence is 14 residues long. Per the germline V gene, CDR1 is GTSNPN and CDR2 is SVGIG (reference sequence). The chain's CDR3 is CAWTRQGSPYEQYF. The CDR3 region has the DNA TGTGCCTGGACTCGACAGGGTTCCCCTTACGAGCAGTACTTC.

The chain carries TRBV14 and TRBJ1-2; D is unresolved. The CDR3 has 11 amino acids. Trimming removed 9 bases from V and 6 bases from J, with 11 bases in between. Germline V CDR1 and CDR2: SGHDN, FVKESK. The DNA for the CDR3 is TGTGCCAGGCGTCCGGGAGATGGCTACACCTTC. Encoded protein: CARRPGDGYTF.

The chain uses TRBV7-9 and TRBJ1-3; D is unclear. The CDR3 runs to 14 residues. The germline V gene encodes CDR1 SEHNR and CDR2 FQNEAQ (reference sequence). Trimming stripped 3 bases from V and 0 bases from J, with 6 bases between. The CDR3 loop is CASSLEFSGNTIYF. CDR3 in DNA: TGTGCCAGCAGCTTGGAGTTCTCTGGAAACACCATATATTTT.

This clone has only a few counts. Here the CDR3 reads CASSQDMAVPTDTQYF. The CDR3 bases are TGTGCCAGCAGCCAAGATATGGCGGTCCCCACAGATACGCAGTATTTT. V is TRBV4-2 and J is TRBJ2-3; D gene ambiguous. There are 16 residues in the CDR3. V lost 0 bases and J lost 2, with 12 bases in between. CDR1 and CDR2 from the germline V gene are LGHNA and YNFKEQ.

This clone was counted a few times. The V gene is TRBV27, the J gene TRBJ1-2; 7 bases map to TRBD1. This CDR3 region has 15 residues. CDR1 and CDR2 from the germline V gene are MNHEY and SMNVEV (reference sequence). Germline trimming cut 5 bases from V and 3 bases from J; bases unmatched to any gene: 9. The CDR3 DNA reads as TGTGCCAGCAGTGTAAGACAGGGTTCCCACTATGGCTACACCTTC. It specifies CASSVRQGSHYGYTF.

V gene TRBV27 combines with J gene TRBJ2-7; 14 positions agree with TRBD2. Trimming at V came to 5 bases and at J to 4 bases, leaving 7 bases not matched to a gene. This CDR3 is built from 16 residues. Germline values: CDR1 MNHEY, CDR2 SMNVEV (reference sequence). The CDR3 DNA is TGTGCCAGCAGTATGGGGACTAGCGGGGGAAAATACGAGCAGTACTTC. Its translation is CASSMGTSGGKYEQYF.

The chain uses TRBV6-5 and TRBJ2-3; 9 bases line up with TRBD2. This CDR3 contains 15 residues. Trimming at V came to 3 bases and at J to 5 bases, leaving 6 bases not matched to a gene. Germline CDR1 and CDR2: MNHEY and SVGAGI. As DNA, the CDR3 is TGTGCCAGCAGTTATGCGGGGGGGCCAAGAGATACGCAGTATTTT. Protein product: CASSYAGGPRDTQYF.

In this sample, this clone turned up once. This sample also contains other DNA sequences that code for the same CDR3. The CDR3 here is CAISEQGGYGYTF. In nucleotides, the CDR3 is TGTGCCATCAGTGAGCAGGGAGGCTATGGCTACACCTTC. The chain employs TRBV10-3 and TRBJ1-2, with D tentatively TRBD1 (5 bases). V lost 2 bases and J 4 bases, leaving 8 bases between the germline ends. Per germline, CDR1 ENHRY and CDR2 SYGVKD. The CDR3 length is 13 residues.

The chain combines TRBV7-9 with TRBJ2-1; 12 bases agree with TRBD2. Trimming at V came to 2 bases and at J to 9 bases, leaving 5 bases not matched to a gene. CDR1 and CDR2 from the germline V gene are SEHNR and FQNEAQ (reference sequence). The CDR3 consists of 15 residues. CDR3 sequence: CASSLLAGGLSEQFF. CDR3 sequence (DNA): TGTGCCAGCAGCTTACTAGCGGGGGGGCTTAGTGAGCAGTTCTTC.

This sequence joins TRBV29-1 and TRBJ1-1, with D possibly being TRBD1 (6 bases). The germline V gene has CDR1 SQVTM and CDR2 ANQGSEA. This CDR3 comprises 14 residues. Trimming removed 7 bases at V and 1 base at J, with 16 bases between. CDR3 in amino acids: CSADPGHRNTEAFF. The CDR3 DNA follows: TGCAGCGCTGATCCGGGACATAGGAACACTGAAGCTTTCTTT.

This chain connects TRBV6-6 to TRBJ2-3, with TRBD2 matching 7 bases. Germline CDR1 reads MNHNY; CDR2 reads SVGAGI (reference sequence). The length of the CDR3 is 14 residues. The trim removed 2 bases at V and 5 bases at J, leaving 4 bases unmatched. Here the CDR3 DNA reads TGTGCCAGCAGTTACGGGGGGGGTATAGATACGCAGTATTTT. This translates into CASSYGGGIDTQYF.

The V call is TRBV9, the J call TRBJ1-2; D gene uncertain. The CDR3 sequence is 17 residues long. V lost 0 bases and J 0 bases, leaving 15 bases between the germline ends. The germline gives CDR1 SGDLS, CDR2 YYNGEE. In nucleotides, the CDR3 is TGTGCCAGCAGCGTAGAGTATCGTGGGCCCACTAACTATGGCTACACCTTC. Amino acids: CASSVEYRGPTNYGYTF. Looking up the rest from reference TRBV9 and TRBJ1-2 gives the full variable domain: DSGVTQTPKHLITATGQRVTLRCSPRSGDLSVYWYQQSLDQGLQFLIQYYNGEERAKGNILERFSAQQFPDLHSELNLSSLELGDSALYFCASSVEYRGPTNYGYTFGSGTRLTVV.

The gene calls are TRBV18 and TRBJ2-5; 11 nucleotides agree with TRBD2. Germline V gene sequence: CDR1 KGHSH, CDR2 LQKENI. This CDR3 is 15 amino acids long. V lost 2 bases, J lost 3 bases, and 2 bases stayed unmatched. CDR3 in DNA: TGTGCCAGCTCACCAGTAGCGGGGGGGAAAGAGACCCAGTACTTC. This sequence encodes CASSPVAGGKETQYF. Variable domain in full (rest from reference TRBV18 and TRBJ2-5): NAGVMQNPRHLVRRRGQEARLRCSPMKGHSHVYWYRQLPEEGLKFMVYLQKENIIDESGMPKERFSAEFPKEGPSILRIQQVVRGDSAAYFCASSPVAGGKETQYFGPGTRLLVL.

The sample holds a few counts of this clone. The rearrangement uses TRBV27 and TRBJ1-2; 7 bases match TRBD1. V lost 5 bases, J lost 2 bases, and 5 bases stayed unmatched. Looked up from germline, CDR1 is MNHEY and CDR2 is SMNVEV (reference sequence). CDR3 size: 14 residues. CDR3 nucleotide sequence: TGTGCCAGCAGTCCTACCAGGGGGAACTATGGCTACACCTTC. This codes for CASSPTRGNYGYTF.

This chain connects TRBV5-6 to TRBJ1-4; D remains unclear. The CDR3 loop spans 14 amino acids. Trimming removed 2 bases at V and 6 bases at J, with 11 bases between. Germline assignment: CDR1 SGHDT and CDR2 YYEEEE. CDR3 residues: CASSFWRLDEKLFF. The CDR3 DNA reads as TGTGCCAGCAGCTTCTGGCGGCTTGATGAAAAACTGTTTTTT.

The chain links TRBV30 to TRBJ2-3, with D perhaps matching TRBD1 (5 bases). This CDR3 is 13 amino acids long. Germline values: CDR1 GTSNPN, CDR2 SVGIG (reference sequence). Trimming left V 0 bases short and J 4 bases short, with 8 bases between. The CDR3 loop is CAWSVGASDTQYF. For the CDR3, the DNA is TGTGCCTGGAGTGTAGGGGCGTCAGATACGCAGTATTTT.

The J gene is TRBJ2-7, the V gene TRBV30, with 7 nucleotides matching TRBD1. Trimming took 4 bases from V and 2 from J; bases not matched to a gene: 8. The CDR3 length is 14 residues. CDR1 and CDR2 from the germline V gene are GTSNPN and SVGIG (reference sequence). CDR3 nucleotide sequence: TGTGCCTGGAAAACTAGACAGGGAGCCTACGAGCAGTACTTC. Translation: CAWKTRQGAYEQYF.

V and J are TRBV11-2 and TRBJ2-1; no clear D. Germline CDR1 reads SGHAT; CDR2 reads FQNNGV. This CDR3 is 11 amino acids long. V was clipped by 8 bases and J by 10 bases, with 12 bases between them. This chain's CDR3 is CASSRAREQFF. The CDR3 bases are TGTGCCAGCTCGCGAGCTAGAGAGCAGTTCTTC.

The chain employs TRBV5-5 and TRBJ1-5, with 10 nucleotides matching TRBD1. The trim removed 4 bases at V and 2 bases at J, leaving 9 bases unmatched. The CDR3 is made up of 17 amino acids. CDR1 and CDR2 from the germline V gene are SGHKS and YYEKEE (reference sequence). The CDR3 region has the DNA TGTGCCAGCAGCCCAAATCGACAGGGGGCTGGCAATCAGCCCCAGCATTTT. It translates to CASSPNRQGAGNQPQHF.

The V call is TRBV5-1, the J call TRBJ1-5; TRBD1 aligns across 7 bases. V gave up 0 bases and J gave up 3 bases; unmatched junction bases: 3. Germline V gene data show CDR1 as SGHRS and CDR2 as YFSETQ. The CDR3 is 15 residues long. CDR3 sequence: CASSLEGGDNQPQHF. The CDR3 DNA reads TGCGCCAGCAGCTTGGAAGGGGGCGACAATCAGCCCCAGCATTTT. Together with reference TRBV5-1 and TRBJ1-5, the CDR3 gives the full variable domain: KAGVTQTPRYLIKTRGQQVTLSCSPISGHRSVSWYQQTPGQGLQFLFEYFSETQRNKGNFPGRFSGRQFSNSRSEMNVSTLELGDSALYLCASSLEGGDNQPQHFGDGTRLSIL.

Written as DNA, the CDR3 is TGTGCCAGCAAGGGGTCCGGACAGGGGGCTAACGGTCCTCTCAACTACGAGCAGTACTTC. As protein: CASKGSGQGANGPLNYEQYF. The chain uses TRBV2 and TRBJ2-7; 11 bases are shared with TRBD1. Germline values: CDR1 SNHLY, CDR2 FYNNEI. The junction had 23 bases not matched to a gene; V was cut back by 7 bases and J by 3 bases. The CDR3 covers 20 residues.

Note on this clone: Given the absence of the conserved phenylalanine or tryptophan at the CDR3 end, a read error is likely. V usage is TRBV5-1 and J usage is TRBJ1-2; D is uncertain. Trimming left V 0 bases short and J 3 bases short, with 9 bases between. The CDR3 sequence is 14 residues long. Germline V gene lookup returns CDR1 SGHRS and CDR2 YFSETQ. CDR3 sequence: CASSLGEGYYGYTV. For the CDR3, the DNA is TGCGCCAGCAGCTTGGGCGAGGGATACTATGGCTACACCGTC.

The chain employs TRBV1 and TRBJ2-3; the D segment call TRBD2 is taken from the table without a DNA check. TRBV1 is annotated as a pseudogene. This CDR3 comprises 14 residues. CDR3 loop: CTSSQNFGGDTQYF. The CDR3 DNA reads TGCACCAGCAGCCAAAACTTCGGGGGGGATACGCAGTATTTT.

The V and J genes are TRBV30 and TRBJ1-4; the D is unclear. The V and J ends lost 2 bases and 6 bases respectively, with 19 bases between them. The germline gives CDR1 GTSNPN, CDR2 SVGIG (reference sequence). The CDR3 covers 16 residues. CDR3 loop: CAWSTGAGPGYEKLFF. DNA for the CDR3: TGTGCCTGGAGTACCGGAGCCGGGCCGGGGTATGAAAAACTGTTTTTT. Full variable domain (missing parts from reference TRBV30 and TRBJ1-4): SQTIHQWPATLVQPVGSPLSLECTVEGTSNPNLYWYRQAAGRGLQLLFYSVGIGQISSEVPQNLSASRPQDRQFILSSKKLLLSDSGFYLCAWSTGAGPGYEKLFFGSGTQLSVL.

The chain is built from TRBV7-2 and TRBJ1-2, with TRBD1 identical over 11 bases. The CDR3 is 14 amino acids. V was pared by 4 bases and J by 7 bases, with 5 bases of the junction left unmatched. Germline V lookup: CDR1 SGHTA, CDR2 FQGNSA. The CDR3 coding sequence is TGTGCCAGCAGCTCGGACAGGGGGCATAGTGGCTACACCTTC. It encodes CASSSDRGHSGYTF. The complete variable domain, with remaining parts taken from reference TRBV7-2 and TRBJ1-2, reads GAGVSQSPSNKVTEKGKDVELRCDPISGHTALYWYRQSLGQGLEFLIYFQGNSAPDKSGLPSDRFSAERTGGSVSTLTIQRTQQEDSAVYLCASSSDRGHSGYTFGSGTRLTVV.

V is TRBV7-2 and J is TRBJ1-1, with TRBD1 matching 9 bases. Looked up from germline, CDR1 is SGHTA and CDR2 is FQGNSA. The CDR3 contains 14 residues. Trimming cost V 7 bases and J 4 bases; bases outside gene matches: 7. CDR3 in DNA: TGTGCCAGCACGTCACAGGGGGCTATCACTGAAGCTTTCTTT. Its translation: CASTSQGAITEAFF.

This chain joins TRBV5-8 and TRBJ1-1; D ambiguous. The V and J ends lost 4 bases and 11 bases respectively, with 6 bases between them. The CDR3 is made up of 9 amino acids. CDR1 and CDR2 (germline): SGHTS, YDEGEE. This CDR3 reads CASSNTAFF. The CDR3 nucleotides read TGTGCCAGCAGCAACACGGCTTTCTTT. Based on the CDR3 plus reference TRBV5-8 and TRBJ1-1, the full variable domain is EAGVTQSPTHLIKTRGQQATLRCSPISGHTSVYWYQQALGLGLQFLLWYDEGEERNRGNFPPRFSGRQFPNYSSELNVNALELEDSALYLCASSNTAFFGQGTRLTVV.

The CDR3, as DNA: TGTGCCAGTAGTATGAGGGAGGACAATCAGCCCCAGCATTTT. Residues: CASSMREDNQPQHF. V is TRBV19 and J is TRBJ1-5; no definite D call. With 3 bases removed from V and 3 bases from J, the gap between germline ends came to 9 bases. The CDR3 runs 14 residues. Germline V gene data show CDR1 as LNHDA and CDR2 as SQIVND (reference sequence).